These 13 T cell receptor beta chains were sequenced from one sample in a study of blood T cell repertoires in COVID-19. The method was immunoSEQ multiplex PCR; TCRdb's version includes in-frame clones alone and lacks a portion of them. Seen here are about 210,000 clones, approximately 85% observed once, and the top ten hold roughly 2.2%. Material for sequencing was peripheral blood. The receptor source for this set is a woman aged 70-85 years with COVID-19, enrolled during active disease.

This clone has only one observation. This sequence joins TRBV9 and TRBJ2-3; TRBD2 matches 8 bases. The ends lost 4 bases at V and 2 bases at J; junction bases unmatched: 9. This CDR3 has 16 residues. Germline V CDR1 and CDR2: SGDLS, YYNGEE. CDR3 nucleotide sequence: TGTGCCAGCAGCTCTCAGCGGGGGCCTTACACAGATACGCAGTATTTT. Protein sequence: CASSSQRGPYTDTQYF.

Written as DNA, the CDR3 is TGCGCCAGCAGCTGGGACATCCTAACTGGAAACACCATATATTTT. Amino acid sequence: CASSWDILTGNTIYF. The chain joins TRBV5-1 to TRBJ1-3; TRBD1 is a possible D gene (6 bases). In germline, CDR1 is SGHRS, CDR2 YFSETQ. The CDR3 is made up of 15 amino acids. V was cut by 3 bases and J by 2 bases, with 12 bases left in between.

The chain combines TRBV18 with TRBJ1-1; TRBD1 is a possible D gene (6 bases). Germline V gene data show CDR1 as KGHSH and CDR2 as LQKENI. CDR3 length equals 15 residues. Trimming left V 6 bases short and J 1 base short, with 15 bases between. CDR3 in DNA: TGTGCCAGCTCCCAGGGGCAGGGGTCGAACACTGAAGCTTTCTTT. Its protein is CASSQGQGSNTEAFF.

This clone came up a few times. The V call is TRBV6-2 or TRBV6-3, the J call TRBJ2-7, with TRBD2 matching over 13 bases. Germline V gene lookup returns CDR1 MNHEY and CDR2 SVGEGT. Losses at the gene ends were 2 bases for V and 3 bases for J; bases not matched to a gene: 4. This CDR3 has 16 amino acids. This CDR3 reads CASSYGLAGVDYEQYF. CDR3 DNA: TGTGCCAGCAGTTACGGACTAGCGGGAGTCGACTACGAGCAGTACTTC.

This chain connects TRBV4-2 to TRBJ2-7, with 8 positions matching TRBD1. V dropped 4 bases and J dropped 6; count of bases not matched to a gene: 8. This CDR3 contains 14 residues. Germline CDR1 reads LGHNA; CDR2 reads YNFKEQ. CDR3 in DNA: TGTGCCAGCAGCCCTCCCGGGACAGGAGCCGAGCAGTACTTC. Amino acid sequence: CASSPPGTGAEQYF.

The chain links TRBV27 to TRBJ2-1, with a weak D call TRBD1 (6 bases). This CDR3 spans 15 amino acids. Trimming shortened V by 6 bases and J by 4 bases, and 16 bases separated the two germline ends. Per the germline V gene, CDR1 is MNHEY and CDR2 is SMNVEV (reference sequence). For the CDR3, the DNA is TGTGCCAGCAGATTACAGGGAACAAATTACAATGAGCAGTTCTTC. Its protein product is CASRLQGTNYNEQFF.

This chain links TRBV12-3 or TRBV12-4 with TRBJ2-7; 12 bases agree with TRBD2. V gave up 6 bases and J gave up 4 bases; unmatched junction bases: 1. CDR3 length equals 13 residues. The CDR3 DNA reads TGTGCCAGCAGGACTAGCGGGGGTTACGAGCAGTACTTC. Residues: CASRTSGGYEQYF.

The V and J genes are TRBV6-2 or TRBV6-3 and TRBJ2-7; TRBD2 matches 11 bases. The germline CDR1 and CDR2 sequences are MNHEY and SVGEGT. Trimming at V came to 4 bases and at J to 6 bases, leaving 11 bases not matched to a gene. This CDR3 is 16 amino acids long. Here the CDR3 DNA reads TGTGCCAGCAGTTCCACCGGGGGACTAGCGGCCTTCGAGCAGTACTTC. It translates to CASSSTGGLAAFEQYF.

The chain combines TRBV10-3 with TRBJ2-7; 8 bases line up with TRBD1. The germline gives CDR1 ENHRY, CDR2 SYGVKD. V trimming: 3 bases; J trimming: 5 bases; junction bases outside the gene matches: 6. The CDR3 extends over 14 amino acids. CDR3 bases: TGTGCCATCAGTGAAACCCAGGGGGCCAACGAGCAGTACTTC. Residues: CAISETQGANEQYF.

Only one count was recorded for this clone. The chain couples TRBV19 to TRBJ1-4, with 9 bases lining up with TRBD1. Germline assignment: CDR1 LNHDA and CDR2 SQIVND (reference sequence). V was pared by 4 bases and J by 8 bases, with 8 bases of the junction left unmatched. The CDR3 consists of 15 residues. The CDR3 reads CASSNPGTGREKLFF. The CDR3 bases are TGTGCCAGTAGTAACCCGGGGACAGGGAGGGAAAAACTGTTTTTT.

This rearrangement joins TRBV7-2 to TRBJ1-1, with 8 positions matching TRBD1. This CDR3 region has 14 residues. Germline V gives CDR1 SGHTA, CDR2 FQGNSA. V was clipped by 5 bases and J by 1 base; unmatched bases: 3. In nucleotides, the CDR3 is TGTGCCAGCAGCAATACAGGGGGGAACACTGAAGCTTTCTTT. Amino acid sequence: CASSNTGGNTEAFF.

Details on this clone: In the same sample, other DNA sequences code for this CDR3. DNA for the CDR3: TGTGCCAGCAGCGTCGGGACAGCCAACTATGGCTACACCTTC. It translates to CASSVGTANYGYTF. The J gene is TRBJ1-2, the V gene TRBV9, with 7 bases that match TRBD1. This CDR3 spans 14 amino acids. V gave up 2 bases and J gave up 2 bases; unmatched junction bases: 3. Germline V CDR1 and CDR2: SGDLS, YYNGEE.

This clone occurred once. This chain joins TRBV21-1 and TRBJ2-2; the table names TRBD1, a call not compared with the DNA. TRBV21-1 is shown as a pseudogene. This CDR3 spans 13 amino acids. The CDR3 loop is CASSKIRAGELFF. The CDR3 DNA sequence: TGTGCCAGCAGCAAAATCAGGGCCGGGGAGCTGTTTTTT.